Listed below are T cell receptor beta chains from one sample, sequenced in a study of T cells after yellow fever vaccination. MiXCR was run by TCRdb on the 5' RACE reads, yielding one entry per CDR3 protein. The data show a few hundred thousand distinct CDR3 sequences, with roughly an eighth seen just once and 3.2% held by the top ten. The starting material was CD4+ T cells sorted from PBMCs, obtained 15 days after the yellow fever booster vaccination. Receptors were obtained from a man between 18 and 35 years old who received the YFV17D yellow fever vaccine. Each CDR3 is given with its conserved first and last residue. D genes are given only for firm matches. Clone size is given for some rows only: seen once, a few or many times, or a class if the clone is expanded.

v_gene	abundance	j_gene	d_gene	CDR3nt	CDR3aa
TRBV7-2	many	TRBJ2-3	-	TGTGCCAGCAGCTTACCCCCCACAGATACGCAGTATTTT	CASSLPPTDTQYF
TRBV5-1	-	TRBJ2-7	TRBD2	TGCGCCAGCAGCACCCTAGCGGGGGCCCCGGGCGAGCAGTACTTC	CASSTLAGAPGEQYF
TRBV27	few	TRBJ2-2	TRBD1	TGTGCCAGCAGTCCATCGACAGGGGCAGGCGGGGAGCTGTTTTTT	CASSPSTGAGGELFF
TRBV7-9	many	TRBJ1-3	TRBD1	TGTGCCAGCAGGTACAGGGGACCTGGAAACACCATATATTTT	CASRYRGPGNTIYF
TRBV27	many	TRBJ2-1	TRBD1	TGTGCCAGCAGTTTTGCCAGGGGGCAGGGTGAGCAGTTCTTC	CASSFARGQGEQFF
TRBV7-2	few	TRBJ2-1	TRBD1	TGTGCCAGCAGCCTGGACAGGGAGAATGAGCAGTTCTTC	CASSLDRENEQFF
TRBV29-1	few	TRBJ2-2	TRBD1	TGCAGCGTAGGGACAGTACCGGGGGAGCTGTTTTTT	CSVGTVPGELFF
TRBV20-1	-	TRBJ2-5	-	TGCAGTGCTATCCCCCCAGCCTTAGTAGTCCAGTACTTC	CSAIPPALVVQYF
TRBV6-5	few	TRBJ1-2	TRBD1	TGTGCCAGCAGTAGGGGGCTGAACTATGGCTACACCTTC	CASSRGLNYGYTF
TRBV24-1	few	TRBJ1-5	TRBD1	TGTGCCACCAGTGACAACGGCGGGACAGGAGAGGGTCAGCCCCAGCATTTT	CATSDNGGTGEGQPQHF
TRBV20-1	many	TRBJ2-7	TRBD2	TGCAGTGCCGGGAGGACTAGCGGGATCTACGAGCAGTACTTC	CSAGRTSGIYEQYF
TRBV11-3	-	TRBJ2-3	-	TGTGCCAGCAGCTCCGTTTGGGGCGGCACAGATACGCAGTATTTT	CASSSVWGGTDTQYF
TRBV12-3/TRBV12-4	-	TRBJ1-3	-	TGTGCCACTTCACCCACTCTCGGAAACACCATATATTTT	CATSPTLGNTIYF
TRBV7-2	many	TRBJ2-3	-	TGTGCCAGCACCTACAGAAGGGCCTACACGGATACGCAGTATTTT	CASTYRRAYTDTQYF
TRBV7-9	many	TRBJ2-1	TRBD2	TGTGCCAGCAGCGGGAGGGGCAATGAGCAGTTCTTC	CASSGRGNEQFF
TRBV25-1	few	TRBJ2-3	TRBD1	TGTGCCAGCAGTGGGCGGACAGGGTTAGATACGCAGTATTTT	CASSGRTGLDTQYF
TRBV3-1	many	TRBJ2-1	TRBD2	TGTGCCAGCAGCAGGGGACTAGCGGGGGGAGCCTTTTCCTACAATGAGCAGTTCTTC	CASSRGLAGGAFSYNEQFF
TRBV12-3/TRBV12-4	-	TRBJ2-2	-	TGTGCCAGCAGTTCTGTCCCGAACACCGGGGAGCTGTTTTTT	CASSSVPNTGELFF
TRBV6-2/TRBV6-3	few	TRBJ2-2	-	TGTGCCAGCAGTTTACGGCAGGGGTACACCGGGGAGCTGTTTTTT	CASSLRQGYTGELFF
TRBV2	few	TRBJ1-5	-	TGTGCCAGCAGTGAAGAGGCAGGGAGGAATTATCAGCCCCAGCATTTT	CASSEEAGRNYQPQHF
TRBV7-8	few	TRBJ1-2	-	TGTGCCAGCAGCTCCGGCTACACCTTC	CASSSGYTF
TRBV27	-	TRBJ2-6	-	TGTGCCAGCAAATACTCTGGGGCCAACGTCCTGACTTTC	CASKYSGANVLTF
TRBV5-1	few	TRBJ1-1	TRBD1	TGCGCCAGCAGCGGAGGCAGGGGGCGAGGGACTGAAGCTTTCTTT	CASSGGRGRGTEAFF
TRBV7-2	-	TRBJ2-7	TRBD1	TGTGCCAGCAGGGGTCGACAGGGGGATGACGAGCAGTACTTC	CASRGRQGDDEQYF
TRBV6-5	few	TRBJ1-1	-	TGTGCCAGCAGTTACCCGGGTCTTACAGCTTTCTTT	CASSYPGLTAFF
TRBV2	few	TRBJ1-5	-	TGTGCCAGCAGTCCTAGGACCTATCAGCCCCAGCATTTT	CASSPRTYQPQHF
TRBV7-9	many	TRBJ2-3	-	TGTGCCAGCGGCAACACAGATACGCAGTATTTT	CASGNTDTQYF
TRBV5-1	once	TRBJ2-5	-	TGCGCCAGCAGCTCGGGACGGAGCCAAGAGACCCAGTACTTC	CASSSGRSQETQYF
TRBV2	once	TRBJ1-6	-	TGTGCCAGCAGCCCGATTGATCCTAACAGGGCCTTCTTTTCACCCCTCCACTTT	CASSPIDPNRAFFSPLHF
TRBV5-1	-	TRBJ1-4	-	TGCGCCAGCAGCTTCAGGGTGGGGTCCGAAAAACTGTTTTTT	CASSFRVGSEKLFF
TRBV7-2	few	TRBJ1-3	-	TGTGCCAGCAGCTTAGCAGACAGCCGCTCTGGAAACACCATATATTTT	CASSLADSRSGNTIYF
TRBV9	few	TRBJ2-5	TRBD2	TGTGCCAGCAGCGGGACTAGCCCAGGGACCCAGTACTTC	CASSGTSPGTQYF
TRBV6-1	few	TRBJ2-3	TRBD2	TGTGCCAGCATCCCTAGCGGGGATACGCAGTATTTT	CASIPSGDTQYF
TRBV9	few	TRBJ1-4	-	TGTGCCAGCAGCGTAGGGAGGGCAACAACTAATGAAAAACTGTTTTTT	CASSVGRATTNEKLFF
TRBV11-2	few	TRBJ2-7	-	TGTGCCAGCAGCTTAGGTTCGGGGAATGCCTACGAGCAGTACTTC	CASSLGSGNAYEQYF
TRBV7-9	-	TRBJ1-1	-	TGTGCCAGCAGCTTTGGGGGCGGCGGAACTGAAGCTTTCTTT	CASSFGGGGTEAFF
TRBV5-1	many	TRBJ2-1	-	TGTGCCAGCAGTTTAGGGGGATACGAGCAGTTCTTC	CASSLGGYEQFF
TRBV5-1	-	TRBJ2-3	-	TGCGCCAGCAGGGGGCTTGGAGATACGCAGTATTTT	CASRGLGDTQYF
TRBV19	-	TRBJ2-3	TRBD1	TGTGCCAGTAGTATCACCCACAGGGGGAGGCCCACAGATACGCAGTATTTT	CASSITHRGRPTDTQYF
TRBV9	-	TRBJ1-1	-	TGTGCCAGCAGCCCGCGTAGCAGGGATAACACTGAAGCTTTCTTT	CASSPRSRDNTEAFF
TRBV20-1	-	TRBJ2-5	-	TGCAGTGCTACACGGGGAAGCGTATGGGAGACCCAGTACTTC	CSATRGSVWETQYF
TRBV7-2	few	TRBJ2-4	-	TGTGCCAGCAGCCCGAGCCTAGCCAAAAACATTCAGTACTTC	CASSPSLAKNIQYF
TRBV7-9	-	TRBJ2-6	TRBD1	TGTGCCAGCAGCTTGGGGACAGCATTCTCTGGGGCCAACGTCCTGACTTTC	CASSLGTAFSGANVLTF
TRBV20-1	-	TRBJ2-3	-	TGCAGTGCTAGCGTGTTCGGAGACCCCACAGATACGCAGTATTTT	CSASVFGDPTDTQYF
TRBV4-1	few	TRBJ2-7	TRBD2	TGCGCCAGCAGCCTAGGGGCCTTGCGGGGGTCAACCTACGAGCAGTACTTC	CASSLGALRGSTYEQYF
TRBV6-5	-	TRBJ2-3	TRBD2	TGTGCCAGCAGTAGAGCGGGGGCAAGCACAGATACGCAGTATTTT	CASSRAGASTDTQYF
TRBV4-1	few	TRBJ1-6	-	TGCGCCAGCAGCCAAGATCAGGGACGGACGCATTCACCCCTCCACTTT	CASSQDQGRTHSPLHF
TRBV7-9	-	TRBJ1-1	-	TGTGCCAGCAGCAAGGCGGCGGCGGAAACTGAAGCTTTCTTT	CASSKAAAETEAFF
TRBV25-1	-	TRBJ1-1	TRBD1	TGTGCCAGCGGGGACAGGGACACTGAAGCTTTCTTT	CASGDRDTEAFF
TRBV27	-	TRBJ1-2	-	TGTGCCAGCAGTTTATCGAATGCAGGCTTCTATGGCTACACCTTC	CASSLSNAGFYGYTF